These 9 T cell receptor beta chains came from one sample sequenced in a study of long-term antiretroviral therapy in people with HIV. The run of the v3.0 immunoSEQ assay was at survey level. Clones were sequenced by immunoSEQ multiplex PCR, and TCRdb holds only the in-frame ones, with some missing. The sample holds 30,000 or so clones, more than 85% seen once. The source material was unsorted PBMCs, sampled 6.2 years after starting antiretroviral therapy. These receptor sequences come from a man aged 35 to 55 with HIV.

The J gene is TRBJ1-6, the V gene TRBV6-5, with a weak D call TRBD1 (6 bases). CDR1 is MNHEY, CDR2 SVGAGI, per germline. Trimming left V 4 bases short and J 11 bases short, with 15 bases between. The CDR3 has 14 amino acids. CDR3 residues: CASSSGQGMTPLHF. The CDR3 DNA sequence: TGTGCCAGCAGTTCCGGGCAGGGGATGACACCCCTCCACTTT.

CDR3 nucleotides: TGTGCCAGCAGCTTAGGACAGGGACTATACAATGAGCAGTTCTTC. It codes for CASSLGQGLYNEQFF. The chain joins TRBV5-5 to TRBJ2-1; D is perhaps TRBD1 (8 bases). The CDR3 has 15 residues. The germline V gene encodes CDR1 SGHKS and CDR2 YYEKEE (reference sequence). Between the trimmed V and J ends, which lost 2 bases and 4 bases, there was a span of 13 bases.

The chain is built from TRBV2 and TRBJ2-3, with TRBD2 matching 10 bases. CDR1 is SNHLY and CDR2 is FYNNEI in the germline V gene. CDR3 length: 18 residues. V trimming: 6 bases; J trimming: 8 bases; junction bases outside the gene matches: 20. CDR3 in DNA: TGTGCCAGCAGCCTCGGAACTAGCGGGGCCATAGAGGGAGGTACGCAGTATTTT. Its protein product is CASSLGTSGAIEGGTQYF.

This clone was seen once. The chain couples TRBV19 to TRBJ1-2, with no clear D. The V end was cut by 5 bases, the J end by 13 bases, with 8 bases between. Germline V gene lookup returns CDR1 LNHDA and CDR2 SQIVND (reference sequence). The CDR3 has 9 residues. CDR3 in DNA: TGTGCCAGTAGTTCCCCTCGCACCTTC. Its protein product is CASSSPRTF.

The V call is TRBV6-5, the J call TRBJ1-1, with TRBD1 identical over 7 bases. The CDR3 has 13 residues. CDR1 is MNHEY, CDR2 SVGAGI, per germline. V lost 5 bases and J lost 4; bases outside the gene matches: 4. CDR3 sequence (DNA): TGTGCCAGCAGTAAGGGGGCTCTCACTGAAGCTTTCTTT. It is translated as CASSKGALTEAFF.

In its sample, this clone is large. The chain uses TRBV9 and TRBJ1-2; a possible D gene is TRBD1 (5 bases). V was trimmed by 0 bases and J by 8 bases, leaving 14 bases between them. This CDR3 has 14 amino acids. Germline V CDR1 and CDR2: SGDLS, YYNGEE. As DNA, the CDR3 is TGTGCCAGCAGCGTAGGAGGGGCAAGTCTGGGCTACACCTTC. Its protein product is CASSVGGASLGYTF.

J is TRBJ2-6 and V is TRBV18; D remains ambiguous. Germline V gene sequence: CDR1 KGHSH, CDR2 LQKENI. The CDR3 sequence is 14 residues long. V was trimmed by 6 bases and J by 0 bases, leaving 6 bases between them. The CDR3 sequence is CASSESSGANVLTF. For the CDR3, the DNA is TGTGCCAGCTCCGAGTCCTCTGGGGCCAACGTCCTGACTTTC.

The rearrangement joins TRBV19 to TRBJ2-6; 7 bases fit TRBD1. V trimming: 5 bases; J trimming: 14 bases; junction bases outside the gene matches: 12. The CDR3 is 14 amino acids. The germline CDR1 and CDR2 sequences are LNHDA and SQIVND (reference sequence). The DNA of the CDR3 is TGTGCCAGTAGTCGACAGGGCCGCCCCCTCCTCCTGACTTTC. This translates into CASSRQGRPLLLTF.

This clone was found once. The chain carries TRBV5-1 and TRBJ2-1; 9 nucleotides match TRBD1. Trimming removed 7 bases from V and 6 bases from J; junction bases left unmatched: 8. The CDR3 loop spans 14 amino acids. Germline V gives CDR1 SGHRS, CDR2 YFSETQ. The CDR3 DNA is TGCGCCAGCGACCGGGACAGGGCGTCCAATGAGCAGTTCTTC. Its protein is CASDRDRASNEQFF.